This is a list of T cell receptor beta chains from one sample in a study of glioma-infiltrating T cells. TCRdb redid the calling of the multiplex PCR reads with MiXCR, one entry per CDR3 protein. The sample comprises fewer than 110,000 distinct CDR3 sequences, about 28% of which are singletons, and approximately 46% rests with the top ten. Input material: glioma tissue, nonneoplastic brain tissue, or PBMCs (not recorded which). The receptors were sampled from a human donor with low-grade glioma or glioblastoma, undergoing nonglioma brain surgery, or in good health (not recorded which). Each CDR3 is given with its conserved first and last residue. Each record gives: D gene, V gene, J gene, clone size, CDR3 DNA, CDR3 protein. D genes are given only for firm matches. Clone size appears in some rows only: once, few, many, or a class for an expanded clone.

>NA|TRBV20-1|TRBJ2-2|many
TGCAGTGCTAGGCCCCATGGTAGTGTCGGGGAGCTGTTTTTT
CSARPHGSVGELFF
>NA|TRBV20-1|TRBJ2-7|many
TGCAGTGCTAGAGGCCGGGACGGAACCTACGAGCAGTACTTC
CSARGRDGTYEQYF
>NA|TRBV2|TRBJ1-5|few
TGTGCCAGCACCCTCGCCGGGGGACCCCAGCATTTT
CASTLAGGPQHF
>TRBD2|TRBV11-3|TRBJ2-3|few
TGTGCCAGCAGCTTCGGAGCGGGGGACACAGATACGCAGTATTTT
CASSFGAGDTDTQYF
>TRBD2|TRBV4-3|TRBJ2-1|NA
TGCGCCAGCAGCCAAGAGGTTTGGCGGGGGGCTGAGCAGTTCTTC
CASSQEVWRGAEQFF
>NA|TRBV6-5|TRBJ2-1|NA
TGTGCCAGCAGTTACAGGGTGCAAGAGACCGAGTTCTTC
CASSYRVQETEFF
>NA|TRBV6-1|TRBJ1-1|NA
TGCGCCAGCAGTGAGCCGTCAAGGACTGAAGCTTTCTTT
CASSEPSRTEAFF
>TRBD2|TRBV20-1|TRBJ2-2|many
TGCAGTGCCGGGACTAGTACCGGGGAGCTGTTTTTT
CSAGTSTGELFF
>NA|TRBV7-8|TRBJ1-4|few
TGTGCCAGCAGCTTAGTGCCAGAGTTTAATGAAAAACTGTTTTTT
CASSLVPEFNEKLFF
>TRBD2|TRBV5-1|TRBJ2-3|many
TGCGCCAGCAGCTTGGGACTAGCGGGGGGGCTGGGAAGGAGCACAGATACGCAGTATTTT
CASSLGLAGGLGRSTDTQYF
>NA|TRBV4-3|TRBJ2-7|NA
TGCGCCAGCAGCCAAGATTCGACTTACGAGCAGTACTTC
CASSQDSTYEQYF
>NA|TRBV28|TRBJ2-7|many
TGTGCCAGCAGGGACCGGGACAAGTCCTACGAGCAGTACTTC
CASRDRDKSYEQYF
>NA|TRBV7-3|TRBJ2-1|NA
TGTGCCAGTAGTGTGAGTGACGCACTGGATGAGCAGTTCTTC
CASSVSDALDEQFF
>NA|TRBV20-1|TRBJ1-1|many
TGCAGTGCGGGCAAGGAGTTGAACACTGAAGCTTTCTTT
CSAGKELNTEAFF
>TRBD1|TRBV19|TRBJ1-5|many
TGTGCCACCAAGGGGGCAGACTATAGCAATCAGCCCCAGCATTTT
CATKGADYSNQPQHF
>NA|TRBV2|TRBJ1-2|many
TGTGCCAGCAGTGAAGATGGGTCCAACTATGGCTACACCTTC
CASSEDGSNYGYTF
>NA|TRBV9|TRBJ1-2|few
TGTGCCAGCAGCGTAGGGGCAGGCTATGGCTACACCTTC
CASSVGAGYGYTF
>NA|TRBV7-2|TRBJ1-5|few
TGTGCCAGCAGCTTAGTCTCAGGGCATAGCAATCAGCCCCAGCATTTT
CASSLVSGHSNQPQHF
>NA|TRBV25-1|TRBJ1-2|NA
TGTGCCAGCAGTGAATATCAGACCTATCCCTATGGCTACACCTTC
CASSEYQTYPYGYTF
>NA|TRBV2|TRBJ1-2|many
TGTGCCAGCAGTGCTGCCCTACGGCATTATGGCTACACCTTC
CASSAALRHYGYTF
>NA|TRBV24-1|TRBJ2-7|few
TGTGCCACCAGTGCCGGGGGTAACGAGCAGTACTTC
CATSAGGNEQYF
>NA|TRBV5-6|TRBJ1-2|NA
TGTGCCAGTATGGACAACACATGTTCGTCAGCTGGACGGGGCTACACCTTC
CASMDNTCSSAGRGYTF
>NA|TRBV10-3|TRBJ1-1|few
TGTGCCATCAGTGACCCACGCCTGAGGTCGAACACTGAAGCTTTCTTT
CAISDPRLRSNTEAFF
>TRBD1|TRBV10-3|TRBJ2-7|NA
TGTGCCATCAGTCCCAGCGACAGGGACTACGAGCAGTACTTC
CAISPSDRDYEQYF
>NA|TRBV2|TRBJ2-1|many
TGTGCCAGCAGTGTTCAGGGGCCGGCGGAGTATGAGCAGTTCTTC
CASSVQGPAEYEQFF
>NA|TRBV6-1|TRBJ2-4|many
TGTGCCAGCAGTGGTGTCGGGACGGGCAACATTCAGTACTTC
CASSGVGTGNIQYF
>NA|TRBV29-1|TRBJ1-5|few
TGCAGCGTTGGTTGGGGGGAAGGTCAGCCCCAGCATTTT
CSVGWGEGQPQHF
>NA|TRBV12-3/TRBV12-4|TRBJ2-3|many
TGTGCCAGCAGTTTGAAGTCCCCCACAGATACGCAGTATTTT
CASSLKSPTDTQYF
>TRBD1|TRBV18|TRBJ2-1|NA
TGTGCCAGCTCACCAACGACAGGGGGCTGGAATGAGCAGTTCTTC
CASSPTTGGWNEQFF
>NA|TRBV28|TRBJ1-5|many
TGTGCCAGCAGGCGGGTGACCACCGGTGAAGGCAATCAGCCCCAGCATTTT
CASRRVTTGEGNQPQHF
>TRBD2|TRBV11-2|TRBJ2-5|few
TGTGCCAGCAGCAGCAGACTAGCGGCTCAGGGAGGGACCCAGTACTTC
CASSSRLAAQGGTQYF
>NA|TRBV6-1|TRBJ2-7|many
TGTGCCAGCAGTGATGGTTATCCCCCGAGGGAGCAGTACTTC
CASSDGYPPREQYF
>NA|TRBV29-1|TRBJ2-7|few
TGCAGCGTTGGGACAGACAACTACGAGCAGTACTTC
CSVGTDNYEQYF
>NA|TRBV2|TRBJ1-4|few
TGTGCCAGCAGACAGGAAACTAATGAAAAACTGTTTTTT
CASRQETNEKLFF
>TRBD1|TRBV20-1|TRBJ1-6|once
TGCAGTGGGGGAACGGGACAGACTAATTCACCCCTCCACTTT
CSGGTGQTNSPLHF
>NA|TRBV6-1|TRBJ2-7|many
TGTGCCAGCAGTGAAGCGTGGACAGCTTTATCCTACGAGCAGTACTTC
CASSEAWTALSYEQYF
>NA|TRBV5-1|TRBJ2-1|NA
TGCGCCAGCATCGAGAACCAGGGGATCGGCAATGAGCAGTTCTTC
CASIENQGIGNEQFF
>TRBD2|TRBV6-1|TRBJ2-7|many
TGTGCCAGCAGCACAACTCCGGGACTAGCCTACGAGCAGTACTTC
CASSTTPGLAYEQYF
>NA|TRBV28|TRBJ2-3|many
TGTGCCAGCATCGACCTGACACCGAGCACAGATACGCAGTATTTT
CASIDLTPSTDTQYF
>NA|TRBV7-2|TRBJ1-4|NA
TGTGCCAGCAGCTTATTCGCCGGCGTGGGTGAAAAACTGTTTTTT
CASSLFAGVGEKLFF
>NA|TRBV6-6|TRBJ2-5|many
TGTGCCAGCAGTTACCCCGACGGCCCCCAAGAGACCCAGTACTTC
CASSYPDGPQETQYF
>TRBD1|TRBV28|TRBJ1-2|many
TGTGCCAGCATTGAGGGAGTCGGGACAGGGAGTGGCTACACCTTC
CASIEGVGTGSGYTF
>TRBD2|TRBV2|TRBJ2-5|NA
TGTGCCAGAAGAAGCGGGGGGGCCGGCGTGACCCAGTACTTC
CARRSGGAGVTQYF